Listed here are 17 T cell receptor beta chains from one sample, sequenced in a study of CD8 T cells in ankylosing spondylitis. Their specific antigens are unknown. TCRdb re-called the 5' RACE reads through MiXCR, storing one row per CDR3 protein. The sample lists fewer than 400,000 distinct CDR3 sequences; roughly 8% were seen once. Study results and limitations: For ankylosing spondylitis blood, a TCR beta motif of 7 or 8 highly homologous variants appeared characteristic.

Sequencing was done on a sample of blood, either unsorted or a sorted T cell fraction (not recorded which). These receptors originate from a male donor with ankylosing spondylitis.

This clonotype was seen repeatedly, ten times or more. The CDR3 DNA sequence: TGTGCCAGCAGTTTAACACTAGCGGGAGCATCCGAGCAGTACTTC. This sequence encodes CASSLTLAGASEQYF. The rearrangement uses TRBV12-3 or TRBV12-4 and TRBJ2-7; 11 positions agree with TRBD2. J gave up 6 bases and V 2 bases, and 6 bases lay outside the gene matches. CDR3 length equals 15 residues.

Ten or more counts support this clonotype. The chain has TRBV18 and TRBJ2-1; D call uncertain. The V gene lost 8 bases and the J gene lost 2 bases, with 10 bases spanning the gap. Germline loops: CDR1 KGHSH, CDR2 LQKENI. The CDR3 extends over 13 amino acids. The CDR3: CASSPTTYNEQFF. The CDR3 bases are TGTGCCAGCAGCCCCACTACCTACAATGAGCAGTTCTTC. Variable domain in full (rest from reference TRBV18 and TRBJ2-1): NAGVMQNPRHLVRRRGQEARLRCSPMKGHSHVYWYRQLPEEGLKFMVYLQKENIIDESGMPKERFSAEFPKEGPSILRIQQVVRGDSAAYFCASSPTTYNEQFFGPGTRLTVL.

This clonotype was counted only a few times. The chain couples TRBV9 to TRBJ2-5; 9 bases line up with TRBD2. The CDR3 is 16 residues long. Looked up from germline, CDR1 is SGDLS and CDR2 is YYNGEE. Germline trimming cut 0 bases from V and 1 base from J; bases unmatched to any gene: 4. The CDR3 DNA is TGTGCCAGCAGCGTAGGAGCGGGAGGCCCCCAAGAGACCCAGTACTTC. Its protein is CASSVGAGGPQETQYF.

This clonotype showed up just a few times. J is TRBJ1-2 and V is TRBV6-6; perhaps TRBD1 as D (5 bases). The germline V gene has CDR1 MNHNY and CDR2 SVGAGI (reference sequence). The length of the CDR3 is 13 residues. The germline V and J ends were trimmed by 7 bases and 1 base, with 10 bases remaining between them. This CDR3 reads CASTTGGNYGYTF. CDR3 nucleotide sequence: TGTGCCAGCACCACCGGGGGTAACTATGGCTACACCTTC.

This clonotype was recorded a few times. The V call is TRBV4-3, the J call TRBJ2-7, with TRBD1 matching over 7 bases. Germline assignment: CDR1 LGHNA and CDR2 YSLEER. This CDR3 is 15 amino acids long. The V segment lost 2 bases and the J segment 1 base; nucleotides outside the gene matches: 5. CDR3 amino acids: CASSQLDRESYEQYF. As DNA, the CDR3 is TGCGCCAGCAGCCAATTAGACAGGGAATCCTACGAGCAGTACTTC.

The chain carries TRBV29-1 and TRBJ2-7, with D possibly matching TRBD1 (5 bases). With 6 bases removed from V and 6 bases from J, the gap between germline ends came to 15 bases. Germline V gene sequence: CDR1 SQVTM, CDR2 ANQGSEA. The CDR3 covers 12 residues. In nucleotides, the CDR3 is TGCAGCGTCAGACAGAGTGGAGTCGAGCAGTACTTC. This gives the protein CSVRQSGVEQYF.

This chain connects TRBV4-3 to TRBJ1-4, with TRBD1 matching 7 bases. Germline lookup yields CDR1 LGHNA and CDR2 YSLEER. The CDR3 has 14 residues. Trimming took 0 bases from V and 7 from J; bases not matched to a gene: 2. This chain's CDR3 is CASSQEGDSEKLFF. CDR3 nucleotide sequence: TGCGCCAGCAGCCAAGAAGGGGACAGTGAAAAACTGTTTTTT.

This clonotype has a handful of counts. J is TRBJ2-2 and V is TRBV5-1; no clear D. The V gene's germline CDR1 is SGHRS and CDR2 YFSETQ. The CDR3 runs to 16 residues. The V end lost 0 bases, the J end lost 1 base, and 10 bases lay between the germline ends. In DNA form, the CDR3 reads TGCGCCAGCAGCTTGGAACGGGTGGGGAACACCGGGGAGCTGTTTTTT. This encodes CASSLERVGNTGELFF.

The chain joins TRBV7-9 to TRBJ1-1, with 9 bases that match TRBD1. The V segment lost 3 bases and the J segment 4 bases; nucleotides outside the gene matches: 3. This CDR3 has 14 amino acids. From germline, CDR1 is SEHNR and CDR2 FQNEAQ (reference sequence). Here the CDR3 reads CASSFDRGGTEAFF. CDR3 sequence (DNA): TGTGCCAGCAGCTTTGACAGGGGGGGCACTGAAGCTTTCTTT.

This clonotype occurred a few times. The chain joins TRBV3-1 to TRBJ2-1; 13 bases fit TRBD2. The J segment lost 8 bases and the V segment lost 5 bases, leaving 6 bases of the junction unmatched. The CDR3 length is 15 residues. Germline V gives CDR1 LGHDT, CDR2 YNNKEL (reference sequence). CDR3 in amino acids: CASSEGLAGIDEQFF. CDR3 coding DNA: TGTGCCAGCAGCGAGGGACTAGCGGGAATCGATGAGCAGTTCTTC.

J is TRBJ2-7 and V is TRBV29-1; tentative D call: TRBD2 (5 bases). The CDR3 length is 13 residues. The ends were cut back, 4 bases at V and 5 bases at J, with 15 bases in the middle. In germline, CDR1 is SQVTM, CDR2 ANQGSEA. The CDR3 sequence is CSVVGDTRDEQYF. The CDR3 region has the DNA TGCAGCGTTGTGGGAGACACCCGGGACGAGCAGTACTTC.

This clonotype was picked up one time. CDR3 sequence (DNA): TGCGCCAGCAGCCAAGTGGGGGAAACCTACGAGCAGTACTTC. Amino acids: CASSQVGETYEQYF. The chain is built from TRBV4-3 and TRBJ2-7; either TRBD1 or TRBD2 may supply D (5 bases each). The CDR3 runs 14 residues. Trimming pared 1 base from V and 2 bases from J, leaving 9 bases between. CDR1 and CDR2 from the germline V gene are LGHNA and YSLEER.

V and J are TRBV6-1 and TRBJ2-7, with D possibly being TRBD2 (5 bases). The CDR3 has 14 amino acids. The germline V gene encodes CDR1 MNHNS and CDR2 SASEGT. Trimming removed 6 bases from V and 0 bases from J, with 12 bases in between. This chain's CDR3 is CASRRGQSSYEQYF. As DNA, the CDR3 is TGTGCCAGCAGACGGGGTCAGAGCTCCTACGAGCAGTACTTC.

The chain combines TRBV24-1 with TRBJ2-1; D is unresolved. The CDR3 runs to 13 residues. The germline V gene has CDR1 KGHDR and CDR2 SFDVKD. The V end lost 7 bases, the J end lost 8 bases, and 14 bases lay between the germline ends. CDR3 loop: CATRGYGDYEQFF. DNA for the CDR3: TGTGCCACCAGGGGGTATGGAGACTATGAGCAGTTCTTC.

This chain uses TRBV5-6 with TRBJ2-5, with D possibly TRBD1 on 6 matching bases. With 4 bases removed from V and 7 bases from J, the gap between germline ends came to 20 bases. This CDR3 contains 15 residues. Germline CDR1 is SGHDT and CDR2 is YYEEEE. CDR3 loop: CASSPPGQWQGTQYF. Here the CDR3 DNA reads TGTGCCAGCAGCCCCCCCGGACAGTGGCAGGGGACCCAGTACTTC. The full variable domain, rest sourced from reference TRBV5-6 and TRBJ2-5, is DAGVTQSPTHLIKTRGQQVTLRCSPKSGHDTVSWYQQALGQGPQFIFQYYEEEERQRGNFPDRFSGHQFPNYSSELNVNALLLGDSALYLCASSPPGQWQGTQYFGPGTRLLVL.

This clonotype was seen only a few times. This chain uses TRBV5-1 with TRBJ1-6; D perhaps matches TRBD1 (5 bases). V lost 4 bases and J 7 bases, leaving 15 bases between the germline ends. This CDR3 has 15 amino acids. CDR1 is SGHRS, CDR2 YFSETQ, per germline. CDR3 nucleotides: TGCGCCAGCAGCGTAAACAGGCAGCGAAATTCACCCCTCCACTTT. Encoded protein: CASSVNRQRNSPLHF.

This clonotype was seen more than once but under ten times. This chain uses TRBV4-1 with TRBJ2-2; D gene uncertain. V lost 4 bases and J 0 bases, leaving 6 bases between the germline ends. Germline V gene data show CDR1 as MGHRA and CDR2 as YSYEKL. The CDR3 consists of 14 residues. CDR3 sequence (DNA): TGCGCCAGCAGCCGTGACTCGAACACCGGGGAGCTGTTTTTT. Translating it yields CASSRDSNTGELFF.